This T cell receptor beta chain was captured by sequencing in a study of response to subunit inactivated influenza vaccine (dated by TCRdb to 2016 to 2018). With regard to the full study: Deep quantitative profiling of the T cell receptor repertoire was used in the study to follow responses to a trivalent subunit inactivated influenza vaccine.

For CDR1 and CDR2, the germline V gene (reference sequence) lists DFQATT and SNEGSKA. From cysteine to phenylalanine, the CDR3 is 14 amino acids long. The read is trimmed to its CDR3 DNA, 42 bases read in frame from base 1. The V end gives up 2 bases and the J end 7 bases, leaving 7 bases in the junction not matched to a gene. The library was obtained by RT-PCR. Sequencing relied on an Illumina HiSeq 2500. The public reads were run again by TCRdb, first through fastp at Q25 and then through MiXCR, and only productive beta chains were kept. Each entry is one CDR3 protein sequence, shown with its most common DNA and genes. Within this sample are about 480,000 distinct CDR3 sequences, with about a tenth of them counted one time only. Approximately 12% of the sample lies in the top ten. Study-level results and caveats: The authors suggested that each seasonal influenza vaccination may recruit only a limited number of new T cells.

This clonotype was counted only a few times. Its antigen is currently not known. No much larger clone is present one base from it, and per-base qualities are unavailable. The sample's time point label, in plain terms: more than 35 days after influenza vaccine administration. Source: PBMCs from blood, taken 40 to 50 days after vaccination. This sequence was found in a man aged 50 to 60 who received an inactivated influenza vaccine. Donor details come from another sample of the same person, matched by shared clones. The rearrangement combines TRBV20-1 with TRBJ2-1, with TRBD2 matching 8 junction bases. The DNA sequence follows: TGCAGTGCTAGATTGGTAGCGGGGACTAATGAGCAGTTCTTC. This codes for CSARLVAGTNEQFF.